This TCR beta chain was documented in a study of cytomegalovirus exposure and HLA in healthy donors. Points from the study as a whole: About 90% or about 30% of the time was how often most TCR beta V segments were productive, according to an earlier analysis. Sequencing likely generated an artifact that appeared as a cluster of highly shared sequence variants.

This clone was seen a single time. Its antigen is still unknown. The CDR3 consists of 15 residues. Germline CDR1 reads SGHVS; CDR2 reads FQNEAQ. J was trimmed by 5 bases and V by 5 bases; bases with no gene match: 10. A multiplex PCR was run with 60 Vbeta primers and 13 Jbeta primers. Assay used: immunoSEQ multiplex PCR; TCRdb lists only in-frame clones, some missing. The table records tens of thousands of clones, around 73% of them present only once. Material for sequencing was PBMCs. The chain recombines TRBV7-8 with TRBJ2-5; TRBD2 agrees at 8 bases. The sequence was collected from a middle-aged woman in good health and CMV-seropositive. The CDR3 DNA sequence: TGTGCCAGCAGCCTAGGTAGCGGGGCATGGGAGACCCAGTACTTC. Translating gives CASSLGSGAWETQYF.